Below, 20 T cell receptor beta chains from the same sample are listed, as sequenced in a study of OX40 agonist ivuxolimab in advanced cancers. Assay: immunoSEQ multiplex PCR; the TCRdb copy retains only in-frame clones and omits some. The sample holds fewer than 85,000 clones, 75% to 95% seen once. The sequencing here drew on CD4+ or CD8+ T cells sorted from blood, taken in a trial of the OX40 agonist ivuxolimab. The receptors derive from an adult with an advanced solid tumor such as melanoma, head and neck, liver or kidney cancer.

The genes are TRBV19 and TRBJ2-5; TRBD1 or TRBD2 may be the D gene (5 bases each). V was shortened by 5 bases and J by 1 base, with 17 bases between the two germline ends. The CDR3 spans 16 residues. Germline V gene data show CDR1 as LNHDA and CDR2 as SQIVND (reference sequence). The CDR3 region has the DNA TGTGCCAGTAGTCGTACCGGGACCCAAGCCCAAGAGACCCAGTACTTC. Encoded protein: CASSRTGTQAQETQYF.

The chain recombines TRBV7-2 with TRBJ2-5; a weak D match, TRBD1 (6 bases). The germline V gene has CDR1 SGHTA and CDR2 FQGNSA. The CDR3 is made up of 13 amino acids. V was cut by 3 bases and J by 5 bases, with 10 bases left in between. The CDR3 coding sequence is TGTGCCAGCAGCTTCAGGGGAGAGGAGACCCAGTACTTC. Protein sequence: CASSFRGEETQYF.

The genes are TRBV6-4 and TRBJ2-3, with no clear D. The CDR3 runs 12 residues. V lost 2 bases and J lost 8, with 8 bases in between. Germline lookup yields CDR1 MRHNA and CDR2 SNTAGT. This CDR3 is CASSDLGSTQYF. For the CDR3, the DNA is TGTGCCAGCAGTGACCTAGGAAGTACGCAGTATTTT.

Here the CDR3 reads CASSITGQNTEAFF. The CDR3 DNA follows: TGTGCCAGTAGTATTACAGGACAGAACACTGAAGCTTTCTTT. The chain links TRBV19 to TRBJ1-1; possible D gene TRBD1, 5 bases. V dropped 3 bases and J dropped 1 base, with 9 bases sitting between them. Germline V gene data show CDR1 as LNHDA and CDR2 as SQIVND (reference sequence). This CDR3 has 14 amino acids.

This clone was observed once. This chain uses TRBV5-6 with TRBJ2-3, with 7 bases lining up with TRBD2. Germline lookup yields CDR1 SGHDT and CDR2 YYEEEE. This CDR3 is built from 14 residues. J was trimmed by 2 bases and V by 4 bases; bases with no gene match: 4. The CDR3 is CASSMGTITDTQYF. The DNA for the CDR3 is TGTGCCAGCAGCATGGGGACTATCACAGATACGCAGTATTTT.

V is TRBV5-5 and J is TRBJ1-2, with D possibly TRBD1 on 6 matching bases. V dropped 0 bases and J dropped 3 bases, with 6 bases sitting between them. The CDR3 is made up of 13 amino acids. The germline V gene encodes CDR1 SGHKS and CDR2 YYEKEE (reference sequence). The chain's CDR3 is CASSLDRDYGYTF. The CDR3, as DNA: TGTGCCAGCAGCTTGGACAGGGACTATGGCTACACCTTC.

The chain recombines TRBV29-1 with TRBJ1-3; D not certain. Trimming stripped 3 bases from V and 3 bases from J, with 15 bases between. CDR1 SQVTM and CDR2 ANQGSEA come from the germline V gene. The CDR3 runs 15 residues. DNA of the CDR3: TGCAGCGTTGAGAATGAGTGGCGGGGTGGAAACACCATATATTTT. Its translation is CSVENEWRGGNTIYF.

This chain joins TRBV7-9 and TRBJ2-7; D remains ambiguous. Germline assignment: CDR1 SEHNR and CDR2 FQNEAQ (reference sequence). V lost 8 bases and J lost 1, with 21 bases in between. The CDR3 extends over 16 amino acids. This CDR3 is CASYIFSLRASYEQYF. CDR3 sequence (DNA): TGTGCCAGCTACATATTTAGCCTCAGAGCTTCCTACGAGCAGTACTTC.

This sequence joins TRBV9 and TRBJ2-3; D tentatively fits TRBD1 or TRBD2 (6 bases each). Per germline, CDR1 SGDLS and CDR2 YYNGEE. With 0 bases removed from V and 0 bases from J, the gap between germline ends came to 11 bases. The CDR3 extends over 16 amino acids. The CDR3 here is CASSVEGGSSTDTQYF. The CDR3 DNA sequence: TGTGCCAGCAGCGTAGAGGGGGGCTCTAGCACAGATACGCAGTATTTT. The entire variable domain, with the rest obtained from reference TRBV9 and TRBJ2-3, is as follows: DSGVTQTPKHLITATGQRVTLRCSPRSGDLSVYWYQQSLDQGLQFLIQYYNGEERAKGNILERFSAQQFPDLHSELNLSSLELGDSALYFCASSVEGGSSTDTQYFGPGTRLTVL.

The chain recombines TRBV6-1 with TRBJ2-4; D remains unclear. CDR1 and CDR2 (germline): MNHNS, SASEGT. This CDR3 has 12 residues. The V end was cut by 4 bases, the J end by 8 bases, with 9 bases between. CDR3: CASSATAHIQYF. Here the CDR3 DNA reads TGTGCCAGCAGTGCAACAGCGCACATTCAGTACTTC.

This sequence joins TRBV4-2 and TRBJ2-5; D call uncertain. Germline V lookup: CDR1 LGHNA, CDR2 YNFKEQ. Deletions cut 1 base from V and 1 base from J, with 10 bases between. The CDR3 length is 15 residues. The CDR3 region has the DNA TGTGCCAGCAGCCAAGTCGGAACTTCCCAAGAGACCCAGTACTTC. Translating it yields CASSQVGTSQETQYF.

The chain uses TRBV5-5 and TRBJ1-1; D not resolved. Germline loops: CDR1 SGHKS, CDR2 YYEKEE (reference sequence). V lost 3 bases, J lost 5 bases, and 11 bases lay in between. This CDR3 is built from 13 residues. CDR3 coding DNA: TGTGCCAGCAGCTACGGAGGTTGGACTGAAGCTTTCTTT. This sequence encodes CASSYGGWTEAFF.

The chain combines TRBV10-3 with TRBJ2-7; 7 bases match TRBD1. The V gene end was trimmed by 10 bases and the J gene end by 3 bases; junction bases not matched to a gene: 12. This CDR3 spans 14 amino acids. Per germline, CDR1 ENHRY and CDR2 SYGVKD. The CDR3 loop reads CASRSVQGSYEQYF. CDR3 DNA: TGTGCCAGCCGATCTGTACAGGGGAGCTACGAGCAGTACTTC.

The J gene is TRBJ1-5, the V gene TRBV5-4; 12 positions match TRBD1. Germline CDR1 SGHNT, CDR2 YYREEE (reference sequence). The V segment lost 2 bases and the J segment 0 bases; nucleotides outside the gene matches: 6. The CDR3 sequence is 18 residues long. The CDR3 here is CASSFGGQGAYSNQPQHF. The CDR3 DNA sequence: TGTGCCAGCAGCTTCGGGGGACAGGGGGCCTATAGCAATCAGCCCCAGCATTTT.

The chain links TRBV4-3 to TRBJ1-4; D might be TRBD1 (5 bases). CDR1 and CDR2 (germline): LGHNA, YSLEER. This CDR3 comprises 14 residues. V dropped 0 bases and J dropped 7 bases, with 9 bases sitting between them. CDR3 protein: CASSQDRGSEKLFF. In DNA form, the CDR3 reads TGCGCCAGCAGCCAAGATCGGGGGAGTGAAAAACTGTTTTTT.

The genes are TRBV29-1 and TRBJ2-5; D is ambiguous. Trimming took off 1 base at V and 2 bases at J, with 8 bases between the two ends. The CDR3 length is 13 residues. Germline values: CDR1 SQVTM, CDR2 ANQGSEA. The CDR3 nucleotides read TGCAGCGTTGAAGTTCAGGCTCAAGAGACCCAGTACTTC. This gives the protein CSVEVQAQETQYF. Combining the CDR3 with reference TRBV29-1 and TRBJ2-5 gives the whole variable domain SAVISQKPSRDICQRGTSLTIQCQVDSQVTMMFWYRQQPGQSLTLIATANQGSEATYESGFVIDKFPISRPNLTFSTLTVSNMSPEDSSIYLCSVEVQAQETQYFGPGTRLLVL.

V gene TRBV5-1 combines with J gene TRBJ2-1; 9 nucleotides line up with TRBD2. The germline gives CDR1 SGHRS, CDR2 YFSETQ. This CDR3 region has 15 residues. The V segment lost 3 bases and the J segment 9 bases; nucleotides outside the gene matches: 10. The CDR3 reads CASSSVGLAASEQFF. The DNA of the CDR3 is TGCGCCAGCAGCTCGGTGGGACTAGCAGCTAGTGAGCAGTTCTTC.

This clone was seen only once. CDR3 sequence (DNA): TGTGCCAGCAGCTTAGACTACACAGATACGCAGTATTTT. Amino acid sequence: CASSLDYTDTQYF. The chain has TRBV7-2 and TRBJ2-3; no definite D call. Germline loops: CDR1 SGHTA, CDR2 FQGNSA. The CDR3 has 13 amino acids. Trimming left V 1 base short and J 2 bases short, with 4 bases between.

The rearrangement links TRBV5-6 to TRBJ2-5, with unresolved D. Germline V gives CDR1 SGHDT, CDR2 YYEEEE. The CDR3 loop spans 13 amino acids. V was clipped by 2 bases and J by 5 bases, with 10 bases between them. CDR3 in amino acids: CASSFGLGETQYF. DNA for the CDR3: TGTGCCAGCAGCTTCGGGTTGGGGGAGACCCAGTACTTC.

This chain links TRBV14 with TRBJ1-5; maybe TRBD1 (6 bases). This CDR3 comprises 19 residues. V was shortened by 0 bases and J by 1 base, with 19 bases between the two germline ends. Germline assignment: CDR1 SGHDN and CDR2 FVKESK. CDR3 region: CASSQDYITGRDSNQPQHF. CDR3 DNA: TGTGCCAGCAGCCAAGATTATATAACAGGGAGAGACAGCAATCAGCCCCAGCATTTT.